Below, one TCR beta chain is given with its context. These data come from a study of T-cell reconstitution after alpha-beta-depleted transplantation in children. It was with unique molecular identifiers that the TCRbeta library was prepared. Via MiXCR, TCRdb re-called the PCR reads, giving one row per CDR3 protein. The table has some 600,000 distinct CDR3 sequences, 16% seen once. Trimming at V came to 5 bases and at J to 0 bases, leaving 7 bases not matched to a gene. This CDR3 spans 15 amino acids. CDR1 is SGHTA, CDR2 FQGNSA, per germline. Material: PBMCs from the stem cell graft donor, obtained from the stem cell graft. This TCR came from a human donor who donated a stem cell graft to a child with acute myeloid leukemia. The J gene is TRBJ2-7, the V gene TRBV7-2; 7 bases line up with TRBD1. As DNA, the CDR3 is TGTGCCAGCAGCCAACCGGGACAGCACTCCTACGAGCAGTACTTC. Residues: CASSQPGQHSYEQYF.